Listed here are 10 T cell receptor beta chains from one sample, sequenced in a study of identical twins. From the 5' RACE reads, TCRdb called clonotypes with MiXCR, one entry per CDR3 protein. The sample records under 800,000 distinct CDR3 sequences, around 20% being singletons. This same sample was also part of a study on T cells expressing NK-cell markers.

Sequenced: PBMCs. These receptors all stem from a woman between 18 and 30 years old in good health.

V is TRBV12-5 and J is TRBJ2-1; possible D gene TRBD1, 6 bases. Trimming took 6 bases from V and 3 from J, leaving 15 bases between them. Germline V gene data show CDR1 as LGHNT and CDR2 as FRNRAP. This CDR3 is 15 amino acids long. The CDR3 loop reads CASGQFQGFYNEQFF. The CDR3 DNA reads TGTGCTAGTGGACAATTCCAGGGGTTCTACAATGAGCAGTTCTTC.

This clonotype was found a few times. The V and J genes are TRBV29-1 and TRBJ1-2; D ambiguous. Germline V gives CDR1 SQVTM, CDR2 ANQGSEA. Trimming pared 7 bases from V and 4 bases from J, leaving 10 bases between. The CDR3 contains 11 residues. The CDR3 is CSASVTYGYTF. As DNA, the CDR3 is TGCAGCGCCTCCGTCACCTATGGCTACACCTTC.

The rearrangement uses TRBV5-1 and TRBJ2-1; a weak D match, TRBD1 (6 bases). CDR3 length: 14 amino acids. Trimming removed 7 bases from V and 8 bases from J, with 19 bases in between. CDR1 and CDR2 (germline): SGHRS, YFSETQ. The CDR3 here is CASGPRRDNDEQFF. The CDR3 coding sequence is TGCGCCAGCGGGCCGCGTAGGGACAACGATGAGCAGTTCTTC.

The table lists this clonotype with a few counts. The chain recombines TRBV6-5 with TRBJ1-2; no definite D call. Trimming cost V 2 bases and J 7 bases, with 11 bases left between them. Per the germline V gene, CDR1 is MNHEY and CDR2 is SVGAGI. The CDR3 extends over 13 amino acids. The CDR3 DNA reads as TGTGCCAGCAGTTACGGGGTTGGACGTGGCTACACCTTC. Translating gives CASSYGVGRGYTF.

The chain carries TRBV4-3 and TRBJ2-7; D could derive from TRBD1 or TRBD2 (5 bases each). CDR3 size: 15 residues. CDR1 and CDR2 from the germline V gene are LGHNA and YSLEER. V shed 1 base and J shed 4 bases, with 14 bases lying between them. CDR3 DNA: TGCGCCAGCAGCCAAGGGGACGGCTTTTTATACGAGCAGTACTTC. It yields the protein CASSQGDGFLYEQYF.

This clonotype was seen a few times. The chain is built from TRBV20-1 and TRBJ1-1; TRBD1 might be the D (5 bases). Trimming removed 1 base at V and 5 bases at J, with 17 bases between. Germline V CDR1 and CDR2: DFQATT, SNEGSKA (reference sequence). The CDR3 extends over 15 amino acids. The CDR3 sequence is CSARAPGTGDTEAFF. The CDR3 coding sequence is TGCAGTGCTAGAGCCCCCGGAACGGGGGATACTGAAGCTTTCTTT.

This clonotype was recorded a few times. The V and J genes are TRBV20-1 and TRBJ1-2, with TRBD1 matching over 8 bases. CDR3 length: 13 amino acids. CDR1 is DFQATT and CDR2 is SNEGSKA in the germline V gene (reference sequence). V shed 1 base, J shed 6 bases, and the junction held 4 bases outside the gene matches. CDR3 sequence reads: CSARASGGNGYTF. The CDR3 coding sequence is TGCAGTGCTAGAGCGTCAGGGGGCAATGGCTACACCTTC.

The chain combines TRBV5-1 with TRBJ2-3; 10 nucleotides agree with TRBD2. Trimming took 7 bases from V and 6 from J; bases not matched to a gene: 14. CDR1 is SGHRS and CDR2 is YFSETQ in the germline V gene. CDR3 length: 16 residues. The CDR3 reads CASSDPSGGAGDTQYF. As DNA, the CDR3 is TGCGCCAGCTCCGACCCCAGCGGGGGGGCCGGCGATACGCAGTATTTT. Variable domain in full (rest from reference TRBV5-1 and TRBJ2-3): KAGVTQTPRYLIKTRGQQVTLSCSPISGHRSVSWYQQTPGQGLQFLFEYFSETQRNKGNFPGRFSGRQFSNSRSEMNVSTLELGDSALYLCASSDPSGGAGDTQYFGPGTRLTVL.

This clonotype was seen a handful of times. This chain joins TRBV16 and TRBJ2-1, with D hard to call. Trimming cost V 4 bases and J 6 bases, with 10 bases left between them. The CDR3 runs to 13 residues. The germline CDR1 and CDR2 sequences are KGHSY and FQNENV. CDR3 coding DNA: TGTGCCAGCAGCCCGGCATGGGGCAATGAGCAGTTCTTC. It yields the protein CASSPAWGNEQFF. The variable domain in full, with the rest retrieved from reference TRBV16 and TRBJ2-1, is GEEVAQTPKHLVRGEGQKAKLYCAPIKGHSYVFWYQQVLKNEFKFLISFQNENVFDETGMPKERFSAKCLPNSPCSLEIQATKLEDSAVYFCASSPAWGNEQFFGPGTRLTVL.

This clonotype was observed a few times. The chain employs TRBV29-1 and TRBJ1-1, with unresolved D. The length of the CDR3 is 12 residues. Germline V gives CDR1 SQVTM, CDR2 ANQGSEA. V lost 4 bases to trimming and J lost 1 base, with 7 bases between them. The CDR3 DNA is TGCAGCGTTGTAACTCGGAACACTGAAGCTTTCTTT. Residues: CSVVTRNTEAFF. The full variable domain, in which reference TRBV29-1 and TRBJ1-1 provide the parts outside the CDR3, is SAVISQKPSRDICQRGTSLTIQCQVDSQVTMMFWYRQQPGQSLTLIATANQGSEATYESGFVIDKFPISRPNLTFSTLTVSNMSPEDSSIYLCSVVTRNTEAFFGQGTRLTVV.